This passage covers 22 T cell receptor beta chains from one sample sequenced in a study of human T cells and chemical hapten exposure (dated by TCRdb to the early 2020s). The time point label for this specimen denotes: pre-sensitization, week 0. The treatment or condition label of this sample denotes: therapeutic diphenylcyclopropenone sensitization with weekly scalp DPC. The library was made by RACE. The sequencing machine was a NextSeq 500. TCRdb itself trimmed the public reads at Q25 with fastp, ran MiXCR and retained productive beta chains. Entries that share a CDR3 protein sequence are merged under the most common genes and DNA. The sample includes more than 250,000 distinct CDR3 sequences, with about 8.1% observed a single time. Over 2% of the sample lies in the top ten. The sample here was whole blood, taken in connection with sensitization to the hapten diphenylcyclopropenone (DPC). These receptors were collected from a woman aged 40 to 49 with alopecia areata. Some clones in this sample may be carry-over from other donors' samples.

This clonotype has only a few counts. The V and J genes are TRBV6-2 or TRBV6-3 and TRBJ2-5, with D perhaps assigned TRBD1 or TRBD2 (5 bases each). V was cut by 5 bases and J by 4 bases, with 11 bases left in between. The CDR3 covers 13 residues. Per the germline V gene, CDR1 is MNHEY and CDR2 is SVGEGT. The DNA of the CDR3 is TGTGCCAGCAGTCAGGGACCGATAGAGACCCAGTACTTC. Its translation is CASSQGPIETQYF.

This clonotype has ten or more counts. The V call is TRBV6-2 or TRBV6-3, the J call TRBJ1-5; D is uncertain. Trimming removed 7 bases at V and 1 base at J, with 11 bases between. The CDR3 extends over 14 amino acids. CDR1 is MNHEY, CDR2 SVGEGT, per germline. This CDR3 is CASNAQGSNQPQHF. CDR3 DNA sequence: TGTGCCAGCAATGCACAAGGAAGCAATCAGCCCCAGCATTTT.

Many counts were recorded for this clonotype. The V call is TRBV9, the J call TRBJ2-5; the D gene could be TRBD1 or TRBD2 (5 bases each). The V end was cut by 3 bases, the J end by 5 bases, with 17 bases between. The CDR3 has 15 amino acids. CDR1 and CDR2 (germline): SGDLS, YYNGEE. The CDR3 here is CASSGGGVGSETQYF. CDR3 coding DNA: TGTGCCAGCAGCGGTGGGGGAGTCGGATCGGAGACCCAGTACTTC.

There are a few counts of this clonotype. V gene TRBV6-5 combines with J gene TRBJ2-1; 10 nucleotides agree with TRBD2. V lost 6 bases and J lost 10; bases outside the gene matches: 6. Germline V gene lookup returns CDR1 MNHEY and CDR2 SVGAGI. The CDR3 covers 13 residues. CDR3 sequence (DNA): TGTGCCAGCAGGCGGACTAGCGGAGGCGAGCAGTTCTTC. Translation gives CASRRTSGGEQFF.

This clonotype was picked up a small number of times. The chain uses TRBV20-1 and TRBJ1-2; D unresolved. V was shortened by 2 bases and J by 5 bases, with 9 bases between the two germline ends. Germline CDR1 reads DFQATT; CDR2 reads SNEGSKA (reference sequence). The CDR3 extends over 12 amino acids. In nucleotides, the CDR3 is TGCAGTGCTAGATCCGCTACATATGGCTACACCTTC. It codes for CSARSATYGYTF.

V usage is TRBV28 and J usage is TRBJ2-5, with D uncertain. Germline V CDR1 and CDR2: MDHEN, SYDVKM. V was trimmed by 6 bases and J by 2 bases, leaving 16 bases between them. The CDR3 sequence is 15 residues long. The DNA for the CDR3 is TGTGCCAGCAGCCGTGGCCTAGGAACACAAGAGACCCAGTACTTC. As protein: CASSRGLGTQETQYF.

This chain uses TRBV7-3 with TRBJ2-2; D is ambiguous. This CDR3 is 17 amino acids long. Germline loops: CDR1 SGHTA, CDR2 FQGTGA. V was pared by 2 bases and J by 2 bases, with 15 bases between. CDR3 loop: CASSLDSFDGNTGELFF. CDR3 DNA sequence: TGTGCCAGCAGCTTAGATAGCTTCGACGGAAACACCGGGGAGCTGTTTTTT.

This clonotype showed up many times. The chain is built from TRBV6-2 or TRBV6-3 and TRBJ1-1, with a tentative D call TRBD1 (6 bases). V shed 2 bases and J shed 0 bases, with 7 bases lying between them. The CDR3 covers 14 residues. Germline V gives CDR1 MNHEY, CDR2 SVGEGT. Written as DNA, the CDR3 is TGTGCCAGCAGTTACGACAGGATGAACACTGAAGCTTTCTTT. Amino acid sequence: CASSYDRMNTEAFF.

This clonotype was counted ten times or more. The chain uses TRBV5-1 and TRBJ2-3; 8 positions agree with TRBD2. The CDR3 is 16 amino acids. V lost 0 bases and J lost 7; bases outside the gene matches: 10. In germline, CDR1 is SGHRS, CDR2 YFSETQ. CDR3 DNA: TGCGCCAGCAGCTTGGAAGGGAGCGGGAGCGGGAATACGCAGTATTTT. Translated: CASSLEGSGSGNTQYF.

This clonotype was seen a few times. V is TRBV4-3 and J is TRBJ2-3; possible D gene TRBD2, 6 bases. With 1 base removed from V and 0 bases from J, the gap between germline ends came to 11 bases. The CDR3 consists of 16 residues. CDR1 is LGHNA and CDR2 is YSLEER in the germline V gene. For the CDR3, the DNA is TGCGCCAGCAGCCAAGGACTAGGGCGAAGCACAGATACGCAGTATTTT. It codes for CASSQGLGRSTDTQYF.

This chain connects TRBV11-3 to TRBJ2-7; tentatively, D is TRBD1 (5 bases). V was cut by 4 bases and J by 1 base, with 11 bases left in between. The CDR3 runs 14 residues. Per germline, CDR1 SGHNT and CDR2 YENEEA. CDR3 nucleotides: TGTGCCAGCAGCTACAGGAGCGATTCCTACGAGCAGTACGTC. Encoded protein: CASSYRSDSYEQYV.

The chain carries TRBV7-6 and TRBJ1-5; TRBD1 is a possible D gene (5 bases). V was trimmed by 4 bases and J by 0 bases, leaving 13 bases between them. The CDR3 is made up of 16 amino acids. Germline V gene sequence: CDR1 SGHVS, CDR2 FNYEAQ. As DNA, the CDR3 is TGTGCCAGCAGCTCATCCGGACACTATAGCAATCAGCCCCAGCATTTT. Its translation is CASSSSGHYSNQPQHF. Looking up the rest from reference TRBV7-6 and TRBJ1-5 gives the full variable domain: GAGVSQSPRYKVTKRGQDVALRCDPISGHVSLYWYRQALGQGPEFLTYFNYEAQQDKSGLPNDRFSAERPEGSISTLTIQRTEQRDSAMYRCASSSSGHYSNQPQHFGDGTRLSIL.

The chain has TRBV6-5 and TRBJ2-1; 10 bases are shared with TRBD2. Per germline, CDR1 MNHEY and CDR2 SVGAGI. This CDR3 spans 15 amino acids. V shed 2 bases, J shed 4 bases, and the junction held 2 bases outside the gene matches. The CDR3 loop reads CASSYASGSYNEQFF. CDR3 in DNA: TGTGCCAGCAGTTACGCTAGCGGGAGTTACAATGAGCAGTTCTTC.

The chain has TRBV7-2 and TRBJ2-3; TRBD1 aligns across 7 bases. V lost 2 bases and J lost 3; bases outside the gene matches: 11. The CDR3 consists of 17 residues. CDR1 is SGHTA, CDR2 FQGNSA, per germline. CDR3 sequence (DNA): TGTGCCAGCAGCTTACCCCTGAGACAGGGTGGGACAGATACGCAGTATTTT. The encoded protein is CASSLPLRQGGTDTQYF.

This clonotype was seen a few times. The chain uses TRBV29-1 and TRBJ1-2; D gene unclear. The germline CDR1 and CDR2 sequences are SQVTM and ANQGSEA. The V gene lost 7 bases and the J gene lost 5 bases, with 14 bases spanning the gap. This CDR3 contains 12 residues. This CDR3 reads CSGENPGYGYTF. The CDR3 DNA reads TGCAGCGGGGAAAATCCAGGTTATGGCTACACCTTC.

The CDR3 DNA reads TGTGCCAGCAGACGACAGGGTTCAGAGACCCAGTACTTC. This sequence encodes CASRRQGSETQYF. This rearrangement joins TRBV28 to TRBJ2-5; 7 bases are a match to TRBD1. From germline, CDR1 is MDHEN and CDR2 SYDVKM. V shed 6 bases, J shed 4 bases, and the junction held 5 bases outside the gene matches. The CDR3 spans 13 residues. Full variable domain (missing parts from reference TRBV28 and TRBJ2-5): DVKVTQSSRYLVKRTGEKVFLECVQDMDHENMFWYRQDPGLGLRLIYFSYDVKMKEKGDIPEGYSVSREKKERFSLILESASTNQTSMYLCASRRQGSETQYFGPGTRLLVL.

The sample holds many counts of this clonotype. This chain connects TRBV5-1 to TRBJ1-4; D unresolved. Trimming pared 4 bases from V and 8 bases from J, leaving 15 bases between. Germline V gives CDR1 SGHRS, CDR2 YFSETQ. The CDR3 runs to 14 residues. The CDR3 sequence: CASSPVSLREKLFF. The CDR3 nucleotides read TGCGCCAGCAGCCCTGTTTCGCTCCGGGAAAAACTGTTTTTT.

CDR3 DNA: TGTGCCAGCTCACCTTTCGTCGATGAGCAGTTCTTC. Translation gives CASSPFVDEQFF. This chain joins TRBV18 and TRBJ2-1; D call uncertain. The CDR3 contains 12 residues. Trimming removed 3 bases from V and 8 bases from J, with 8 bases in between. Germline V CDR1 and CDR2: KGHSH, LQKENI.

CDR3 DNA: TGTGCCAGCTCACTCACGGACAGGGGCGAGCAGTACTTC. Translating gives CASSLTDRGEQYF. J is TRBJ2-7 and V is TRBV18, with 9 nucleotides matching TRBD1. The ends lost 4 bases at V and 6 bases at J; junction bases unmatched: 4. From germline, CDR1 is KGHSH and CDR2 LQKENI. The CDR3 is 13 residues long.

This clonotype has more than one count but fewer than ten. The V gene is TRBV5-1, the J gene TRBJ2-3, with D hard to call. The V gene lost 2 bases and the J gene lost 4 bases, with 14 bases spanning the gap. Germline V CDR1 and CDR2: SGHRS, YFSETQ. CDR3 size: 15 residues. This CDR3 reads CASSFGMTYADTQYF. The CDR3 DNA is TGCGCCAGCAGCTTTGGTATGACCTACGCAGATACGCAGTATTTT.

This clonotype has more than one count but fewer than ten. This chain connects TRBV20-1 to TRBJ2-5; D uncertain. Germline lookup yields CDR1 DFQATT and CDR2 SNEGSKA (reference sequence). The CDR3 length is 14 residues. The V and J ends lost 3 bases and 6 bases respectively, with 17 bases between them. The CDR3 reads CSARPPTGSKTQYF. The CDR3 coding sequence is TGCAGTGCTAGGCCGCCCACGGGTTCGAAGACCCAGTACTTC.

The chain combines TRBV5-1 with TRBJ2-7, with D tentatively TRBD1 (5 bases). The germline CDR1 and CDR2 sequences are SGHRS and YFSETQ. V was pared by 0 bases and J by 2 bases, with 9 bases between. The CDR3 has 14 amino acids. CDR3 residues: CASSLVGRAYEQYF. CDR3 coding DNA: TGCGCCAGCAGCTTGGTGGGCAGGGCCTACGAGCAGTACTTC.